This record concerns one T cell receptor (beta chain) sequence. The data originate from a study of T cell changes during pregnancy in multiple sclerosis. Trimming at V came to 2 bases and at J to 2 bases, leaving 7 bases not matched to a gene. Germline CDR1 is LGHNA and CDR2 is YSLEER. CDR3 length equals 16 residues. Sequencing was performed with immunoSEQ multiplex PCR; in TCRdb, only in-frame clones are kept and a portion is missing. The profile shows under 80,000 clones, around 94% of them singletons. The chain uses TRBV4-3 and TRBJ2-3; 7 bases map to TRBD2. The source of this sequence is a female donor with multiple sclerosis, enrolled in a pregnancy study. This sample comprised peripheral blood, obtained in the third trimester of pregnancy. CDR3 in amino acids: CASSQLTGGPTDTQYF. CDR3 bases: TGCGCCAGCAGCCAACTCACGGGGGGACCCACAGATACGCAGTATTTT.